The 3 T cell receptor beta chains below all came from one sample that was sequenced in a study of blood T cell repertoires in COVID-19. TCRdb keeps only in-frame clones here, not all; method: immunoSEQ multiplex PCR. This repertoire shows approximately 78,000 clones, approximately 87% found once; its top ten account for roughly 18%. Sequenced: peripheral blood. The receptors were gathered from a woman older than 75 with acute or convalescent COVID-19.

CDR3 sequence: CASSVRDGHTPVEETQYF. The CDR3 bases are TGCGCCAGCAGTGTGCGGGACGGTCACACCCCTGTTGAGGAGACCCAGTACTTC. The V and J genes are TRBV10-1 and TRBJ2-5; perhaps TRBD2 as D (6 bases). CDR1 is WNHNN and CDR2 is SYGVQD in the germline V gene (reference sequence). The V end was cut by 4 bases, the J end by 5 bases, with 26 bases between. CDR3 length: 18 residues.

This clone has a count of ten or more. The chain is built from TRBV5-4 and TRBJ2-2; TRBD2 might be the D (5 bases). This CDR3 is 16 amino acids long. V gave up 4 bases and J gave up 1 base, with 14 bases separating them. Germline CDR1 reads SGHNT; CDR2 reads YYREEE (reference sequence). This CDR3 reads CASSLERPQNTGELFF. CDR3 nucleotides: TGTGCCAGCAGCCTAGAGCGGCCGCAGAACACCGGGGAGCTGTTTTTT. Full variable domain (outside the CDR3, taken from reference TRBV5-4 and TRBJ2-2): ETGVTQSPTHLIKTRGQQVTLRCSSQSGHNTVSWYQQALGQGPQFIFQYYREEENGRGNFPPRFSGLQFPNYSSELNVNALELDDSALYLCASSLERPQNTGELFFGEGSRLTVL.

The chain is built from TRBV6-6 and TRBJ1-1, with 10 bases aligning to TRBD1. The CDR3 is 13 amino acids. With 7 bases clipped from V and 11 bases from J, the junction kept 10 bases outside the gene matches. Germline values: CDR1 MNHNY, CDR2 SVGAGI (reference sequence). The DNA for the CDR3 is TGTGCCAGCACCCCACCCGGGACAGGGGAGGCTTTCTTT. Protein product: CASTPPGTGEAFF.